These 6 T cell receptor beta chains were sequenced from one sample in a study of blood T cell repertoires in COVID-19. Profiled with immunoSEQ multiplex PCR; TCRdb holds only in-frame clones, not every one. Of around 310,000 clones in the sample, around 90% were seen once. Sequencing was performed on peripheral blood. All receptors derive from a woman under 40 with COVID-19, enrolled during active disease.

This clone occurred once. CDR3 in DNA: TGTGCCACCAGTCCGGGGGACTTTAGCAATCAGCCCCAGCATTTT. Residues: CATSPGDFSNQPQHF. This chain uses TRBV15 with TRBJ1-5; TRBD1 is a possible D gene (5 bases). V was clipped by 6 bases and J by 0 bases, with 12 bases between them. CDR3 size: 15 residues. Germline values: CDR1 LNHNV, CDR2 YYDKDF (reference sequence). Based on the CDR3 plus reference TRBV15 and TRBJ1-5, the full variable domain is DAMVIQNPRYQVTQFGKPVTLSCSQTLNHNVMYWYQQKSSQAPKLLFHYYDKDFNNEADTPDNFQSRRPNTSFCFLDIRSPGLGDTAMYLCATSPGDFSNQPQHFGDGTRLSIL.

The genes are TRBV4-1 and TRBJ2-3; 7 bases line up with TRBD2. Germline CDR1 is MGHRA and CDR2 is YSYEKL. The V gene end was trimmed by 2 bases and the J gene end by 4 bases; junction bases not matched to a gene: 6. The CDR3 runs to 15 residues. Here the CDR3 reads CASSQHSRGADTQYF. CDR3 coding DNA: TGCGCCAGCAGCCAACACAGCCGGGGGGCAGATACGCAGTATTTT.

This chain connects TRBV7-3 to TRBJ2-3; 10 bases match TRBD1. Looked up from germline, CDR1 is SGHTA and CDR2 is FQGTGA. V was clipped by 5 bases and J by 7 bases; unmatched bases: 3. The CDR3 length is 13 residues. The CDR3 bases are TGTGCCAGCAGCCGGGACAGGGGCAATACGCAGTATTTT. Residues: CASSRDRGNTQYF.

A few counts support this clone. The rearrangement uses TRBV11-1 and TRBJ1-1, with 8 positions matching TRBD1. The CDR3 sequence is 14 residues long. The V gene's germline CDR1 is SGHAT and CDR2 FQDESV (reference sequence). The V and J ends lost 2 bases and 5 bases, in that order; junction bases with no gene match: 4. The chain's CDR3 is CASSLQGARTEAFF. In DNA form, the CDR3 reads TGTGCCAGCAGCTTACAGGGGGCTAGGACTGAAGCTTTCTTT. Combining the CDR3 with reference TRBV11-1 and TRBJ1-1 gives the whole variable domain EAEVAQSPRYKITEKSQAVAFWCDPISGHATLYWYRQILGQGPELLVQFQDESVVDDSQLPKDRFSAERLKGVDSTLKIQPAELGDSAMYLCASSLQGARTEAFFGQGTRLTVV.

The chain combines TRBV6-1 with TRBJ1-2, with a tentative D call TRBD1 (5 bases). The CDR3 contains 15 residues. Germline V lookup: CDR1 MNHNS, CDR2 SASEGT. The V and J ends lost 2 bases and 4 bases respectively, with 14 bases between them. The CDR3 bases are TGTGCCAGCAGTGAACGACCCGACAGTACCTATGGCTACACCTTC. Protein: CASSERPDSTYGYTF.

The V gene is TRBV28, the J gene TRBJ1-6; a possible D gene is TRBD1 (5 bases). The length of the CDR3 is 16 residues. The germline CDR1 and CDR2 sequences are MDHEN and SYDVKM. Trimming shortened V by 2 bases and J by 4 bases, and 12 bases separated the two germline ends. The CDR3 bases are TGTGCCAGCAGTTTAACAGGAGATTTATATAATTCACCCCTCCACTTT. It encodes CASSLTGDLYNSPLHF.